The following is a T cell receptor (beta chain) sequence with its context. Antigen specificity is unknown. V was pared by 3 bases and J by 2 bases, with 14 bases between. Germline loops: CDR1 SGHAT, CDR2 FQNNGV. The length of the CDR3 is 15 residues. The record originates from a study of T cell responses to AZD1222 COVID-19 vaccine. Overall study context: Pooled in the analysis were second doses at about 4 or about 12 weeks.

The assay was immunoSEQ multiplex PCR, and TCRdb's table has in-frame clones only and misses some. In the table there are roughly 160,000 clones, 80% to 90% of which are singletons. Study observations and caveats: Dominant at 160-218 and 743-854, vaccine-associated CD4 TCRs also spanned spike. In the spike-specific TCR repertoire, nearly half reportedly target unmutated variant regions. Clonal diversity was possibly underestimated; the donors were predominantly white British and more often female.

The chain recombines TRBV11-2 with TRBJ2-7; D is unclear. The source of this sequence is an adult in good health. This material consisted of peripheral blood, taken on day 0 of AZD1222 vaccination. The CDR3 sequence: CASSLKGIPAYEQYF. The CDR3 nucleotides are TGTGCCAGCAGCTTGAAGGGAATTCCAGCCTACGAGCAGTACTTC.